The 21 T cell receptor beta chains in this list originate from one sample, sequenced in a study of T cells in Graves' hyperthyroidism and ophthalmopathy. Amplification of TCR beta CDR3 regions used RNA as the template. The HTBI set primed first-round TCR CDR3 RT-PCR. Each CDR3 protein is one row after TCRdb ran MiXCR on the multiplex PCR reads. This sample has hundreds of thousands of distinct CDR3 sequences, with just under 20% found just once. Specimen: blood. These receptors came from a man aged 40-55 years with Graves' ophthalmopathy.

CDR3 sequence: CASSSIAGYYEQYF. The CDR3 nucleotides are TGTGCCAGCAGCTCTATAGCGGGCTACTACGAGCAGTACTTC. The chain employs TRBV7-2 and TRBJ2-7; 7 bases match TRBD2. The V gene end was trimmed by 4 bases and the J gene end by 3 bases; junction bases not matched to a gene: 6. CDR3 length: 14 residues. Looked up from germline, CDR1 is SGHTA and CDR2 is FQGNSA.

The chain carries TRBV7-2 and TRBJ2-3; D is uncertain. V was cut by 1 base and J by 7 bases, with 12 bases left in between. The germline CDR1 and CDR2 sequences are SGHTA and FQGNSA. The CDR3 spans 14 residues. The CDR3 nucleotides are TGTGCCAGCAGCTTAGTGGGATCAACTAATACGCAGTATTTT. This sequence encodes CASSLVGSTNTQYF. Together with reference TRBV7-2 and TRBJ2-3, the CDR3 gives the full variable domain: GAGVSQSPSNKVTEKGKDVELRCDPISGHTALYWYRQSLGQGLEFLIYFQGNSAPDKSGLPSDRFSAERTGGSVSTLTIQRTQQEDSAVYLCASSLVGSTNTQYFGPGTRLTVL.

This clonotype came up a few times. This rearrangement joins TRBV12-3 or TRBV12-4 to TRBJ1-2; D uncertain. The V end lost 6 bases, the J end lost 6 bases, and 20 bases lay between the germline ends. The CDR3 sequence is 15 residues long. The CDR3 loop is CASSQRTPNTHGYTF. For the CDR3, the DNA is TGTGCCAGCAGCCAAAGGACCCCCAACACTCATGGCTACACCTTC.

In regard to this clonotype: A read error may explain this, as a much larger clone is one base away. The chain is built from TRBV28 and TRBJ1-4; tentatively, D is TRBD1 (5 bases). The CDR3 extends over 20 amino acids. From germline, CDR1 is MDHEN and CDR2 SYDVKM. The CDR3 nucleotides are TGTGCCAGCGGTTTCAAGGGGCTTCGGGCAGCTCGAGAGTGGGAGGAAAAACTGTTTTTT. Its translation: CASGFKGLRAAREWEEKLFF.

This clonotype was detected ten times or more. The rearrangement links TRBV11-2 to TRBJ1-1; TRBD1 might be the D (5 bases). The germline gives CDR1 SGHAT, CDR2 FQNNGV. The CDR3 is 14 amino acids. V was clipped by 5 bases and J by 0 bases, with 10 bases between them. The CDR3 sequence: CASSQTEMNTEAFF. DNA for the CDR3: TGTGCCAGCAGCCAGACAGAAATGAACACTGAAGCTTTCTTT. Combining the CDR3 with reference TRBV11-2 and TRBJ1-1 gives the whole variable domain EAGVAQSPRYKIIEKRQSVAFWCNPISGHATLYWYQQILGQGPKLLIQFQNNGVVDDSQLPKDRFSAERLKGVDSTLKIQPAKLEDSAVYLCASSQTEMNTEAFFGQGTRLTVV.

This clonotype came up a few times. The V and J genes are TRBV6-1 and TRBJ1-2, with 9 bases identical to TRBD1. The trim removed 5 bases at V and 4 bases at J, leaving 17 bases unmatched. This CDR3 contains 18 residues. Germline assignment: CDR1 MNHNS and CDR2 SASEGT. The CDR3 is CASSFSGTGTPEPYGYTF. For the CDR3, the DNA is TGTGCCAGCAGTTTTTCCGGGACAGGGACTCCGGAGCCCTATGGCTACACCTTC.

The table lists this clonotype with a few counts. This chain joins TRBV30 and TRBJ2-1, with 8 bases that match TRBD2. This CDR3 contains 14 residues. J lost 4 bases, V lost 3 bases, and 5 bases had no gene match. Germline CDR1 GTSNPN, CDR2 SVGIG (reference sequence). The CDR3 nucleotides are TGTGCCTGGAGGGCGGGAGGCAGGTACAATGAGCAGTTCTTC. It codes for CAWRAGGRYNEQFF.

This clonotype was observed at least ten times. The CDR3 DNA is TGTGCCAGCAGCTCTTACAAGCCCGGGGAGCTGTTTTTT. This codes for CASSSYKPGELFF. The chain couples TRBV12-3 or TRBV12-4 to TRBJ2-2; no firm D call. CDR3 length: 13 amino acids. Trimming removed 6 bases at V and 6 bases at J, with 11 bases between.

This clonotype was observed a few times. A read error may account for a junction end that differs from germline. The chain couples TRBV7-2 to TRBJ2-3, with D perhaps matching TRBD1 (6 bases). The CDR3 sequence is 13 residues long. The germline V gene encodes CDR1 SGHTA and CDR2 FQGNSA. The CDR3, as DNA: TGTGCCAGCAGCACGGGACCGACAGGTACGCAGTATTTT. Translating it yields CASSTGPTGTQYF.

In its sample, this clonotype was seen many times. CDR3 sequence: CASSYSEGSYEQYF. CDR3 nucleotide sequence: TGTGCCAGCAGTTACTCCGAGGGGTCCTACGAGCAGTACTTC. V gene TRBV6-5 combines with J gene TRBJ2-7; the D call may be TRBD1 or TRBD2 (5 bases each). The V end lost 0 bases, the J end lost 1 base, and 7 bases lay between the germline ends. Germline CDR1 MNHEY, CDR2 SVGAGI. The CDR3 covers 14 residues.

The table lists this clonotype with many counts. The chain couples TRBV5-5 to TRBJ1-1; D uncertain. CDR1 and CDR2 from the germline V gene are SGHKS and YYEKEE (reference sequence). This CDR3 contains 15 residues. V gave up 0 bases and J gave up 1 base, with 10 bases separating them. This CDR3 is CASSLAPEPNTEAFF. CDR3 coding DNA: TGTGCCAGCAGCTTGGCCCCTGAACCGAACACTGAAGCTTTCTTT.

This chain connects TRBV28 to TRBJ1-1; possible D gene TRBD1, 6 bases. The CDR3 totals 14 residues. Germline V gives CDR1 MDHEN, CDR2 SYDVKM. The ends were cut back, 6 bases at V and 7 bases at J, with 18 bases in the middle. CDR3 amino acids: CASSWRGGADEAFF. In DNA, the CDR3 is TGTGCCAGCAGCTGGAGAGGGGGTGCTGATGAAGCTTTCTTT.

The V call is TRBV27, the J call TRBJ1-4, with D perhaps matching TRBD1 (5 bases). Per the germline V gene, CDR1 is MNHEY and CDR2 is SMNVEV (reference sequence). The CDR3 totals 15 residues. V was cut by 5 bases and J by 2 bases, with 12 bases left in between. The CDR3 protein is CASSRRGSTNEKLFF. In nucleotides, the CDR3 is TGTGCCAGCAGTAGGCGGGGCAGCACTAATGAAAAACTGTTTTTT.

As to this clonotype: Sequence at one end of the junction differs from germline and may be a read error. This rearrangement joins TRBV11-2 to TRBJ2-1, with 10 bases that match TRBD2. CDR1 SGHAT and CDR2 FQNNGV come from the germline V gene. This CDR3 contains 16 residues. CDR3 bases: TGCGCCAGCAGCCAAGACTTACTAGCGGGAAGCAATGAGCAGTTCTTC. Translating it yields CASSQDLLAGSNEQFF.

The CDR3 DNA follows: TGTGCCAGCGGTATCCCCGGGCTCCCCTACGAGCAGTACTTC. It specifies CASGIPGLPYEQYF. The V and J genes are TRBV6-1 and TRBJ2-7; the D is unclear. Germline loops: CDR1 MNHNS, CDR2 SASEGT. The CDR3 loop spans 14 amino acids. Between the trimmed V and J ends, which lost 8 bases and 2 bases, there was a span of 16 bases.

This clonotype was picked up many times. The chain uses TRBV2 and TRBJ2-1; a possible D gene is TRBD2 (6 bases). The CDR3 loop spans 13 amino acids. Germline values: CDR1 SNHLY, CDR2 FYNNEI. Trimming left V 7 bases short and J 3 bases short, with 10 bases between. The CDR3 loop reads CASIRTNYNEQFF. Written as DNA, the CDR3 is TGTGCCAGCATAAGGACTAACTACAATGAGCAGTTCTTC.

This clonotype was seen repeatedly, ten times or more. This chain joins TRBV28 and TRBJ1-6, with 9 bases lining up with TRBD1. The V gene's germline CDR1 is MDHEN and CDR2 SYDVKM. The CDR3 has 15 amino acids. J lost 6 bases, V lost 5 bases, and 5 bases had no gene match. As DNA, the CDR3 is TGTGCCAGCAGTCGGGAACAGGGGGCTAATTCACCCCTCCACTTT. It is translated as CASSREQGANSPLHF. The full variable domain, rest sourced from reference TRBV28 and TRBJ1-6, is DVKVTQSSRYLVKRTGEKVFLECVQDMDHENMFWYRQDPGLGLRLIYFSYDVKMKEKGDIPEGYSVSREKKERFSLILESASTNQTSMYLCASSREQGANSPLHFGNGTRLTVT.

This clonotype was found many times. The chain links TRBV10-3 to TRBJ1-2; D gene unclear. V was clipped by 6 bases and J by 0 bases, with 14 bases between them. The CDR3 contains 15 residues. Germline V gene sequence: CDR1 ENHRY, CDR2 SYGVKD. The CDR3 here is CAIRADGRTNYGYTF. CDR3 sequence (DNA): TGTGCCATCAGGGCGGACGGACGGACTAACTATGGCTACACCTTC.

This clonotype appeared many times. This chain uses TRBV30 with TRBJ1-2, with TRBD1 matching 11 bases. Germline V gene data show CDR1 as GTSNPN and CDR2 as SVGIG (reference sequence). Trimming cost V 3 bases and J 5 bases; bases outside gene matches: 5. The CDR3 totals 14 residues. The CDR3 here is CAWSTGTGGYGYTF. The CDR3 DNA follows: TGTGCCTGGAGCACCGGGACAGGGGGGTATGGCTACACCTTC.

The chain links TRBV20-1 to TRBJ2-1; TRBD2 matches at 11 bases. The trim removed 4 bases at V and 9 bases at J, leaving 17 bases unmatched. The CDR3 is 17 amino acids. The V gene's germline CDR1 is DFQATT and CDR2 SNEGSKA (reference sequence). The CDR3 sequence: CSAKEIYGLAGRGEQFF. CDR3 sequence (DNA): TGCAGTGCTAAAGAGATCTATGGACTAGCGGGTAGAGGTGAGCAGTTCTTC.

The chain is built from TRBV2 and TRBJ2-3, with D perhaps given as TRBD1 or TRBD2 (6 bases each). The germline V gene has CDR1 SNHLY and CDR2 FYNNEI. The length of the CDR3 is 13 residues. V lost 7 bases and J lost 4, with 12 bases in between. The CDR3 reads CASTRGDADTQYF. The CDR3 coding sequence is TGTGCCAGCACTAGGGGGGACGCAGATACGCAGTATTTT.